This T cell receptor beta chain comes out of a study of CD8 T cell repertoires and HIV-1 epitope variants. Study as a whole: Tested: three Gag epitope families, Nef HW9 and YT9.

Generated by immunoSEQ multiplex PCR, the TCRdb table keeps only in-frame clones and is missing some. The sample lists 80,000 to 95,000 clones, almost 75% seen once, with 20% to 30% in the top ten. Trimming at V came to 8 bases and at J to 3 bases, leaving 9 bases not matched to a gene. The V gene's germline CDR1 is SQVTM and CDR2 ANQGSEA. The CDR3 runs 14 residues. Sequencing input: uncultured baseline CD8+ T cells from peripheral blood mononuclear cells (PBMCs). The clonotype comes from a male donor with HIV. This chain uses TRBV29-1 with TRBJ2-7, with 11 positions matching TRBD1. CDR3 protein: CSSRGGTGGYEQYF. CDR3 in DNA: TGCAGCAGTCGAGGTGGGACAGGGGGCTACGAGCAGTACTTC.